This T cell receptor (beta chain) was captured by sequencing in a study of cytomegalovirus exposure and HLA in healthy donors (dated by TCRdb to 2015 to 2018). Study-wide context: According to an earlier analysis of several hundred of the donors, about 180 million T cells yielded 100 million or so unique TCR beta sequences and more than 250 Gb of sequence data. Class I and class II HLA loci were covered by the typing at four-digit resolution. Roughly 300 gigabases of sequencing data and around 85 million unique TCR sequences made up an early release that covered about 640 HLA-typed donors. The study used immunosequencing to profile the T cell repertoires of 600 to 850 subjects and linked those repertoires to cytomegalovirus serostatus. To predict cytomegalovirus infection status, the study combined high-throughput TCR immunosequencing, statistical association of individual TCRs with disease status, and machine learning. Alongside the repertoire data, information on donor age, sex, ethnicity and CMV serostatus was compiled. Genome-wide SNP genotypes for about 55% of the 666 donors were used in a later genetic analysis, which treated that subset as a discovery cohort. Along with the approximately 620-subject first cohort, a separate validation cohort of about 110 different subjects was used. In the later analysis, no new phenotypic data were used to find candidate immune exposures; instead, reliance was placed on TCR beta sequences and their occurrence across donors. The number of typed donors differed by locus: about 620-640 for A, B, C, DRB1 and DQB1; 522 for DQA1; 606 for DPA1; and around 470 for DPB1. An earlier analysis of 587 of the donors applied high-throughput TCR beta sequencing to assess whether each TCR beta V gene segment acted as functional or pseudogenic. All discovery cohort repertoires had been generated on a single sequencing platform. Among the roughly 370 genotyped donors, around 79% belonged to the genetic ancestry cluster associated with self-reported Caucasian donors. The study aimed to test whether cataloging public T cell receptors could reveal signatures of past pathogen exposure. Among 350 to 400 genotyped donors of the cohort, an average of roughly 240,000 unique TCR beta nucleotide sequences were sequenced per donor, around a sixth of them non-productive. To study patterns of TCR occurrence, a later analysis re-analyzed previously published TCR beta repertoires from 666 donors and added high-resolution HLA genotyping. Because of strong linkage in the cohort, roughly five DR-DQ haplotypes were treated as single units for association and clustering. The study at large found these results: An earlier analysis of 450 to 750 of the donors showed that most TCR beta V segments appeared in productive rearrangements either about 87% or about 30% of the time, which broadly matched IMGT annotations. For the cohort, immune exposure information was limited to CMV serostatus. V-gene and J-gene trimming of TCR beta chains was associated with a missense DCLRE1C variant in a later genetic analysis, and the association was replicated in an independent cohort. A cluster of highly shared sequence variants was judged likely to represent a technical artifact of the sequencing pipeline. In a later analysis, several top co-occurrence clusters were reported to appear linked to parvovirus B19, influenza, CMV and Epstein-Barr virus. In both the original and validation cohorts, the classifier was reported to diagnose cytomegalovirus status with high specificity and sensitivity. Specific HLA alleles were associated with over 15,000 TCR beta sequences at a false discovery rate of 0.05 in a later analysis. Presence/absence analyses assumed roughly uniform sequencing depth across donors, an assumption that may not hold. Correlated functional status among segregating V segments might reflect linkage disequilibrium, but an unknown experimental factor could not be ruled out. In a later analysis, HLA-associated TCR beta chains were found to be more clonally expanded and to have lower generation probabilities than equally common non-associated chains. Because the 87-base-pair reads could not distinguish some IMGT-functional V segments, including TRBV6-2 and TRBV6-3, those segments were excluded. Three of the identified cytomegalovirus-associated TCR beta chains were confirmed in vitro to be specific for cytomegalovirus antigens. Most TCR sequences were observed very rarely across donors, whereas some public TCRs were present in many individuals. This cohort had only TCR beta chains sequenced, and the lack of alpha or paired-chain data limited which features could be detected. The earlier analysis of a few hundred of the donors excluded fewer than 20 rarely observed V segments, including chromosome 9 orphons, because counts were too low. Compared with the approximately 670-donor mean, donors in an Asian-associated ancestry cluster had fewer N-insertions in productive TCRs, according to a later genetic analysis. A total of some 180 TCR beta chains were listed by the study as associated with cytomegalovirus. Because some donors lacked HLA typing at each locus, the association tests relied only on the typed subset. A further reported finding was that TCR beta sequences accurately predicted the HLA-A and HLA-B alleles for most subjects in the first cohort. When HLA alleles, especially DR and DQ, strongly co-occurred, attributing TCR associations to individual alleles was difficult. In a later analysis, TCR association rates were found to vary across HLA loci, with the most associated TCRs seen for DRB1 alleles and the fewest for HLA-C alleles. According to the authors, the approach could potentially be generalized to other disease states and immunological phenotypes. According to a later analysis, most CMV-associated TCR beta chains appeared to be HLA-restricted, and the HLA associations seemed to be driven largely by CMV exposure.

The library was made by the immunoSEQ multiplex PCR assay. For the multiplex PCR, a mixture combining 60 forward primers for TCR Vbeta segments and 13 reverse primers for TCR Jbeta segments was used. The CDR3 region of rearranged TCR beta genes was amplified from genomic DNA with a multiplex PCR assay. On the Illumina HiSeq System, the amplified TCR beta libraries were sequenced as 87-base-pair reads. Per the source publication's procedure: In a later analysis, around 80 million unique TCR beta chains were counted across the 650 to 700 repertoires, and around 10 million of these chains were shared by at least two donors. Raw reads were error-corrected and collapsed into unique sequences with a nearest-neighbor algorithm that merged closely related sequences to remove PCR and sequencing errors. To assign V, D and J gene segments, CDR3 sequences were aligned to IMGT reference sequences. For a sequence to be retained, a match of at least six nucleotides was required to both a V gene segment and a J gene segment. Rearrangements were classified as productive when the CDR3 lacked stop codons and remained in frame with V and J, and all other rearrangements were classified as non-productive. Following IMGT convention, CDR3 was defined as the stretch from the second conserved V-encoded cysteine up to the conserved J-encoded phenylalanine. In an earlier analysis of more than 550 of the donors, sequences lacking an unambiguous match to a single V gene segment were excluded. An earlier analysis of fewer than 750 of the donors called V segments functional above 56.7% productive rearrangements and segregating when the between-donor standard deviation exceeded 5%. A statistical classification framework was built to diagnose cytomegalovirus status from the catalog of TCR beta chain sequences. V and J gene assignment, in a later analysis, came from comparing TCR nucleotide sequences with IMGT/GENE-DB human TR gene sequences. A later analysis assigned CDR3 sequences and most-parsimonious VDJ recombination scenarios with the TCRdist pipeline. In a later analysis, each TCR beta chain was defined by its CDR3 amino acid sequence together with its V-gene family, and reads lacking a unique V-gene family were excluded. A later analysis removed 450 to 600 highly shared, low-generation-probability nucleotide sequences to deal with suspected cross-contamination and a sequencing artifact. For each public chain, a later analysis derived a clonal expansion index from normalized ranks of inferred template counts within each repertoire. Generation probabilities in a later analysis came from a VDJ recombination model fitted to out-of-frame rearrangements, and those results were checked against IGoR. In a later analysis, TCR-TCR, TCR-HLA and TCR-CMV co-occurrence was scored with hypergeometric tests, and a repertoire-size bias correction was applied to TCR pairs. A later analysis estimated false discovery rates by permuting HLA or CMV assignments 20 times. In a later analysis, co-occurring TCRs were grouped using DBSCAN, and TCRdist sequence similarity was added for clustering within HLA-allele-positive subsets. Repertoires with fewer than 30,000 or more than 120,000 public chains were left out of co-occurrence clustering, as were about five repertoires with anomalous nucleotide sharing. What TCRdb holds here is the immuneACCESS table cut down to in-frame rearrangements. Part of the clones is not present; checked against another copy, under half of the missing clones reflect an unresolved V gene, and the others are unexplained. D and trimming were read from the DNA, whereas the V and J calls and clone size are those reported in that table. For this sample the table gives roughly 120,000 clones, of which around 82% were detected only once. In total, the top ten clones hold 3% to 4.5% of the sample.

V is clipped by 1 base and J by 2 bases, and the sequence between their germline boundaries is 16 bases long. The CDR1 and CDR2 encoded by the germline V gene are LGHNA and YNFKEQ. The CDR3 measures 17 amino acids from cysteine to phenylalanine. CDR3 DNA is the only sequence kept; it has 51 bases, read in frame from the first base. Concerning this clone itself: Its antigen remains undetermined. No per-base quality is available; no much larger clone lies one base away.

In total, roughly 710 healthy bone marrow donors made up the cohort. At the time of sampling, all cohort members were nominally healthy, though unrecorded immune exposures were likely present. The donor tested CMV seronegative and was one of the 352 seronegative cohort members. A peripheral blood sample was provided by each donor, and peripheral blood mononuclear cells were used for TCR beta sequencing. The Qiagen DNeasy Blood Extraction Kit was used to extract genomic DNA from the blood cell samples. This sequence uses TRBV4-2 and TRBJ2-3, and possibly TRBD1, on 5 matching bases. The sample consisted of PBMCs. This TCR was sampled from a man aged 35 to 55 in good health and CMV-seronegative. The CDR3 has the sequence CASSQVGSDGATDTQYF. The DNA reads TGTGCCAGCAGCCAAGTCGGATCAGATGGGGCCACAGATACGCAGTATTTT.